This T cell receptor beta chain was captured in a study of patients and donors after allogeneic stem cell transplantation. TCRdb re-called the RT-PCR reads through MiXCR, storing one row per CDR3 protein. This sample carries approximately 430,000 distinct CDR3 sequences, roughly 16% of them seen once, and the ten largest clones take 7.2%. Germline V gives CDR1 LGHDT, CDR2 YNNKEL (reference sequence). This CDR3 is 17 amino acids long. With 0 bases clipped from V and 3 bases from J, the junction kept 8 bases outside the gene matches. This clonotype was sampled from a human donor who was either an allogeneic HSCT recipient or a stem cell or donor lymphocyte infusion donor (not recorded which). It is not recorded whose cells these are; they may come from a transplant donor. Sequencing was done on a sample of blood, either unsorted or a sorted T cell fraction (not recorded which). V gene TRBV3-1 combines with J gene TRBJ2-3; 8 bases are a match to TRBD2. The CDR3 coding sequence is TGTGCCAGCAGCCAAGAAGGACTAGCAATAAAGACAGATACGCAGTATTTT. Translating gives CASSQEGLAIKTDTQYF.